A selection of T cell receptor beta chains follows, all from one sample in a study of blood T cell repertoires in COVID-19. This table comes from immunoSEQ multiplex PCR, and its TCRdb copy is limited to in-frame clones, with some not included. The sample holds about 87,000 clones; about 83% are singletons and the top ten take under 30%. Sequencing was performed on peripheral blood. These receptors originate from a human donor in a cohort sampled during active COVID-19. Both conserved end residues are part of each CDR3. Expanded clones get a size class; other rows say once, few or many, or leave the size out.

clone_size j_call v_call cdr3_aa
once TRBJ2-7 TRBV4-3 CASSQERGAGLATKIYF
once TRBJ2-5 TRBV6-2/TRBV6-3 CASSYPGQGAGETQYF
. TRBJ2-1 TRBV28 CASSLFGGLEQFF
once TRBJ1-1 TRBV9 CASSPDRGAGNTEAFF
. TRBJ1-6 TRBV12-3/TRBV12-4 CASSGEDSPLHF
. TRBJ1-2 TRBV29-1 CSVPGQNYGYTF
once TRBJ1-1 TRBV9 CASSSRDRGNTEAFF
. TRBJ1-3 TRBV6-5 CATLTGNTIYF
. TRBJ2-7 TRBV28 CASSTGRVSYEQYF
once TRBJ1-4 TRBV6-5 CASSYITGVGEKLFF
. TRBJ2-3 TRBV3-1/TRBV3-2 CASSPGLTDTQYF
. TRBJ1-1 TRBV18 CASSPQKNTEAFF
once TRBJ2-1 TRBV28 CASSSPLVRFGEQFF
. TRBJ1-1 TRBV9 CASSVSGTGATEAFF
. TRBJ2-1 TRBV18 CASSLPGQGYNEQFF
many TRBJ1-5 TRBV5-8 CASRGQGSQPQHF
. TRBJ1-2 TRBV19 CASNPGIAYGYTF
. TRBJ2-5 TRBV20-1 CSAAGGETQYF
once TRBJ2-7 TRBV19 CASSIHSGPYEQYF
. TRBJ1-1 TRBV4-3 CASSLDRVTEAFF
. TRBJ1-3 TRBV11-2 CASSDPGQVPNTIYF
. TRBJ1-2 TRBV7-9 CASSRDGNYGYTF
. TRBJ2-7 TRBV5-5 CASSPGTGGNNEQYF
once TRBJ2-2 TRBV6-6 CASATREGTGELFF
few TRBJ1-5 TRBV3-1/TRBV3-2 CASSHTGTGEGQPQHF
. TRBJ2-7 TRBV5-1 CASSPWTSGDYEQYF
. TRBJ2-1 TRBV5-4 CASRRDSHNEQFF
. TRBJ1-6 TRBV6-6 CASRGQSMVTLHF
. TRBJ2-2 TRBV11-3 CASSPGQGAGELFF
. TRBJ1-6 TRBV9 CASSVVGTGNSPLHF
once TRBJ2-2 TRBV11-2 CASSPTITGELFF
. TRBJ2-1 TRBV7-8 CASSKFPRTGGNNEQFF
. TRBJ1-6 TRBV15 CATSRGGDIGDNSPLHF
. TRBJ2-7 TRBV6-1 CASSAGGGRPRGEQYF
. TRBJ1-2 TRBV12-3/TRBV12-4 CASSLERNYGYTF
once TRBJ2-5 TRBV6-5 CASSYGPSQAQYF
. TRBJ2-1 TRBV6-6 CASKPGQGARGQFF
. TRBJ2-1 TRBV5-4 CASNSRTGDSNEQFF
. TRBJ2-3 TRBV7-8 CASSYLAGDTDTQYF
few TRBJ2-2 TRBV1 CTSSQDRGQGARGELFF
once TRBJ1-1 TRBV27 CASSKTGGSEAFF
. TRBJ1-1 TRBV28 CASSLVTGQTEAFF
. TRBJ2-1 TRBV4-2 CASSRATGGGYNEQFF
. TRBJ2-6 TRBV18 CASSPGQGDSGANVLTF
. TRBJ1-2 TRBV24-1 CATTGQGSDYGYTF
. TRBJ2-7 TRBV5-1 CASSSTGGSYEQYF
. TRBJ1-5 TRBV6-5 CASADAGLGQPQHF
once TRBJ2-7 TRBV9 CASSVGASVPYEQYF
. TRBJ1-1 TRBV7-9 CASSLAGVNTEAFF
. TRBJ2-5 TRBV5-6 CASSGGTGMEQETQYF
. TRBJ2-5 TRBV19 CASSPLGEGTQYF
few TRBJ1-2 TRBV11-2 CASSREGDGYTF
. TRBJ2-4 TRBV7-2 CASSLGLGLDGHIQYF
. TRBJ1-5 TRBV6-6 CASSRSRENYNQPQHF
. TRBJ1-2 TRBV5-1 CASSFTGGMVGYTF
. TRBJ1-1 TRBV4-3 CASSQDRGKNTEAFF
medium-sized TRBJ1-6 TRBV9 CASRVGSRSYNSPLHF
. TRBJ2-3 TRBV3-1/TRBV3-2 CASSQDRGSSATQYF